This note documents a single T cell receptor beta chain sequence. This sample is part of a study of shared clonotypes between healthy human individuals. For the study at large: Those who served as donors were a couple of women and a few men between the ages of 18 and 49.

Profiled with immunoSEQ multiplex PCR; TCRdb holds only in-frame clones, not every one. The sample lists over a million clones, more than 75% occurring once. Germline lookup yields CDR1 MNHNS and CDR2 SASEGT. The ends were cut back, 8 bases at V and 5 bases at J, with 15 bases in the middle. The CDR3 is 13 amino acids. This sequence joins TRBV6-1 and TRBJ2-5; the D is unclear. The receptor's source is a man younger than 35 in good health. Some clones in this sample may be carry-over from other donors' samples. Source material: memory CD4+ T cells from PBMCs. Subset indicated: CD45RA-negative fraction. Here the CDR3 DNA reads TGTGCCAGCGATGTGACGGAAGGGGAGACCCAGTACTTC. This sequence encodes CASDVTEGETQYF.